This TCR beta chain appears in the sequencing data of a study of T cell repertoires in cytomegalovirus infection. Overall study context: Public TCR beta signature analysis indicated the presence of both CMV infection and matching HLA type.

TCRdb independently ran MiXCR on the reads; one entry per CDR3 protein. The sample contains around 300,000 distinct CDR3 sequences, about 26% of which appear only once. Points on this clonotype: Antigen unknown.

This CDR3 region has 12 residues. Unmatched junction bases numbered 4, after V lost 4 bases and J lost 9 bases. CDR1 and CDR2 from the germline V gene are SGHRS and YFSETQ. Broader study findings: Within the response measured ex vivo, HLA-C-restricted CMV-specific TCR beta clonotypes were dominant. People with CMV and the relevant HLA were identified by cumulative public TCR beta family frequency.

The sequence derives from a human donor in good health (CMV status not recorded). Some clones in this sample may be carry-over from other donors' samples. The rearrangement uses TRBV5-1 and TRBJ2-1; 7 nucleotides line up with TRBD1. Sequencing input: PBMCs. CDR3 residues: CASSVDRFEQFF. The DNA of the CDR3 is TGCGCCAGCAGCGTGGACAGGTTTGAGCAGTTCTTC. Full variable domain (missing parts from reference TRBV5-1 and TRBJ2-1): KAGVTQTPRYLIKTRGQQVTLSCSPISGHRSVSWYQQTPGQGLQFLFEYFSETQRNKGNFPGRFSGRQFSNSRSEMNVSTLELGDSALYLCASSVDRFEQFFGPGTRLTVL.